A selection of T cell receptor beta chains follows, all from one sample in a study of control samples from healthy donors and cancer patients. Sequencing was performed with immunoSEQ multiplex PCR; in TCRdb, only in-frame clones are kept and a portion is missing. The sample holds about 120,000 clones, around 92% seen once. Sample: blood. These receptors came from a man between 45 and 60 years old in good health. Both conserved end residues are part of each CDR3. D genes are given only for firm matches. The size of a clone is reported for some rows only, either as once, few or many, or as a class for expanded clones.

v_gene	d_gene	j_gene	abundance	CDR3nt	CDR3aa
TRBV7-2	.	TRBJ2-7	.	TGTGCCAGCAGCTTCCCGCAGAGATCCCGATCGAGCTCCTACGAGCAGTACTTC	CASSFPQRSRSSSYEQYF
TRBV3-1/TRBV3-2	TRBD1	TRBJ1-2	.	TGTGCCAGCAGCCAAGACAGGGGGCTCATCTATGGCTACACCTTC	CASSQDRGLIYGYTF
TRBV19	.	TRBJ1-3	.	TGTGCCAGTAGTATAGCGAGGTCCAGCTCTGGAAACACCATATATTTT	CASSIARSSSGNTIYF
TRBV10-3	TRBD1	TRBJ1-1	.	TGTGCCATCAGCCGCGACAGGGTTGATGAAGCTTTCTTT	CAISRDRVDEAFF
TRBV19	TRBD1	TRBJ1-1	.	TGTGCCAGTAGTATGGGAGGGGGCGCGAAGGGGACTGAAGCTTTCTTT	CASSMGGGAKGTEAFF
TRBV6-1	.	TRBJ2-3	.	TGTGCCAGCAGTGAAATGGCGGGGGCCCACACAGATACGCAGTATTTT	CASSEMAGAHTDTQYF
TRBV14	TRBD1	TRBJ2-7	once	TGTGCCAGCAGCCACCCGGGACAGGACAACTACGAGCAGTACTTC	CASSHPGQDNYEQYF
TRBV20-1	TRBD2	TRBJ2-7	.	TGCAGTGCTAGTCCAGCGGGGTACACCTACGGGCAGTACTTC	CSASPAGYTYGQYF
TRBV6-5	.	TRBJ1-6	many	TGTGCCAGCACCGAGGGGCAGGGGAATTCACCCCTCCACTTT	CASTEGQGNSPLHF
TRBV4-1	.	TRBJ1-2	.	TGCGCCAGCAGCCAAGATCGACGGGAAACTTATGGCTACACCTTC	CASSQDRRETYGYTF
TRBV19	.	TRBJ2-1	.	TGTGCCAGTAGTATAGTCCCCAGGGGCTACTCCTACAATGAGCAGTTCTTC	CASSIVPRGYSYNEQFF
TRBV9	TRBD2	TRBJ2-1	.	TGTGCCAGCAGCGTAGAGGGACTAGGCGGTAATGAGCAGTTCTTC	CASSVEGLGGNEQFF
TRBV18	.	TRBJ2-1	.	TGTGCCAGCTCACCCCCTCTAGCGCCCAGCTCCTACAATGAGCAGTTCTTC	CASSPPLAPSSYNEQFF
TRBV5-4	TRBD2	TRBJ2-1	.	TGTGCCAGCAGCGTCCCGGGACTATTATACAATGAGCAGTTCTTC	CASSVPGLLYNEQFF
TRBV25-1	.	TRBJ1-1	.	TGTGCCAGCAGTGACCCCAGGGCAGGGAACACTGAAGCTTTCTTT	CASSDPRAGNTEAFF
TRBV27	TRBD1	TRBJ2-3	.	TGTGCCAGCAGTTCGGGACAGGGAACAGATACGCAGTATTTT	CASSSGQGTDTQYF
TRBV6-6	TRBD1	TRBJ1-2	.	TGTGCCAGCAGTTATCCGACAGGGGGGTATGGCTACACCTTC	CASSYPTGGYGYTF
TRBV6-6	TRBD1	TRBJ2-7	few	TGTGCCAGCAGCCCGGGACAGGCTCTCTACGAGCAGTACTTC	CASSPGQALYEQYF
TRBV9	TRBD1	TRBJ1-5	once	TGTGCCAGCAGCGTAAGCGGGACAGACAATCAGCCCCAGCATTTT	CASSVSGTDNQPQHF
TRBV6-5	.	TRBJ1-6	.	TGTGCCAGCAGTTACTCACGGAGCTCCTATAATTCACCCCTCCACTTT	CASSYSRSSYNSPLHF
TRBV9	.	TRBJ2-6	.	TGTGCCAGCAGCGTAGCTCGGGTTGTCTCTGGGGCCAACGTCCTGACTTTC	CASSVARVVSGANVLTF
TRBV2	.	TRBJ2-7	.	TGTGCCAGCAGTACCAGGACCTACGAGCAGTACTTC	CASSTRTYEQYF
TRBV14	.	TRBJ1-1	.	TGTGCCAGCAGCCATTTGACAGTGAAGACCCCTGAAGCTTTCTTT	CASSHLTVKTPEAFF
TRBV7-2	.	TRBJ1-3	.	TGTGCCAGCAGCCCAGGTCGTTTCTCTGGAAACACCATATATTTT	CASSPGRFSGNTIYF
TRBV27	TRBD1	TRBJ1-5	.	TGTGCCAGCAGAGGGGGACAGAACCTAAATCAGCCCCAGCATTTT	CASRGGQNLNQPQHF